Below, one T cell receptor (beta chain) is given with its context. Antigen: not known. One end of the junction fails to match germline, which may point to a read error. The record originates from a study of glioma-infiltrating T cells. Findings and limits, study-wide: CDR3 overlap between tissue and blood was very small. Above-expected tissue-blood divergence occurred in all gliomas, most in low-grade ones.

Amplification of TCR alpha and beta CDR3 regions from RNA used iRepertoire nested multiplex PCR. MiXCR, run by TCRdb on the multiplex PCR reads, gives a single entry per CDR3 protein. The table has roughly 190,000 distinct CDR3 sequences, approximately 30% seen once; the top ten hold just over 20%. This CDR3 has 12 residues. The specimen sequenced was glioma tissue, nonneoplastic brain tissue, or PBMCs (not recorded which). The chain couples TRBV12-3 or TRBV12-4 to TRBJ2-3; the D gene is possibly TRBD1 (5 bases). This TCR came from a human donor with low-grade glioma or glioblastoma, undergoing nonglioma brain surgery, or in good health (not recorded which). The CDR3 here is CASSSGQDMQYF. Written as DNA, the CDR3 is TGTGCCAGCAGTTCTGGACAAGATATGCAGTATTTT.